The T cell receptor beta chain under discussion was sequenced for a study of blood T cell repertoires in COVID-19. The overall study: The samples span acute and convalescent COVID-19 from the United States, Italy and Spain. The cDNA or gDNA used as material had been derived from T cells, B-cell-depleted T cells, or PBMCs.

As originally analysed: Amplification of reference gene primers was used by the study to estimate nucleated cell counts. Measured with immunoSEQ multiplex PCR; TCRdb has only the in-frame clones, and not every one. V and J calls and clone size are copied from that table; D and trimming were computed from the DNA. The sample lists tens of thousands of clones, about 90% occurring once. Germline CDR1 SQVTM, CDR2 ANQGSEA. V was pared by 2 bases and J by 6 bases, with 1 base of the junction left unmatched. This CDR3 has 12 amino acids. The rearrangement joins TRBV29-1 to TRBJ2-7; 10 bases are a match to TRBD2. Sequencing was performed on peripheral blood. The sequence was obtained from a man aged 45-60 years with acute or convalescent COVID-19. As DNA, the CDR3 is TGCAGCGTTGAACTAGCGGGAGTCGAGCAGTACTTC. Protein sequence: CSVELAGVEQYF.